These 11 T cell receptor beta chains came from one sample sequenced in a study of shared clonotypes between healthy human individuals. Profiling relied on immunoSEQ multiplex PCR, and the TCRdb table lists in-frame clones only, not all of them. The sample has fewer than 850,000 clones; about 78% are singletons. Sequenced sample: memory CD4+ T cells sorted from blood. Sample subset: CD45RA-negative fraction. The receptors stem from a woman in her 30s in good health.

V and J are TRBV5-1 and TRBJ2-7; no definite D call. V lost 2 bases to trimming and J lost 2 bases, with 11 bases between them. This CDR3 is built from 14 residues. Germline V gene sequence: CDR1 SGHRS, CDR2 YFSETQ. CDR3 in DNA: TGCGCCAGCAGCTTAGTCCCGCCGACCTACGAGCAGTACTTC. Translation gives CASSLVPPTYEQYF. Full variable domain (outside the CDR3, taken from reference TRBV5-1 and TRBJ2-7): KAGVTQTPRYLIKTRGQQVTLSCSPISGHRSVSWYQQTPGQGLQFLFEYFSETQRNKGNFPGRFSGRQFSNSRSEMNVSTLELGDSALYLCASSLVPPTYEQYFGPGTRLTVT.

The V call is TRBV28, the J call TRBJ1-2; D gene ambiguous. Germline lookup yields CDR1 MDHEN and CDR2 SYDVKM. The CDR3 loop spans 13 amino acids. Trimming removed 9 bases at V and 4 bases at J, with 15 bases between. DNA for the CDR3: TGTGCCAGTTCCCCGGGGTCAGTCTATGGCTACACCTTC. Amino acid sequence: CASSPGSVYGYTF.

For this clone: One end of the junction fails to match germline, which may point to a read error. The V call is TRBV15, the J call TRBJ2-1; 10 bases are a match to TRBD2. Germline V gives CDR1 LNHNV, CDR2 YYDKDF (reference sequence). CDR3 length: 19 amino acids. DNA for the CDR3: TGTGTCACCAGCAGACTCGGGACTAGCGCCCTCGCCTCCTACAATGAGCAGTTCTTC. It translates to CVTSRLGTSALASYNEQFF. The variable domain in full, completed from reference TRBV15 and TRBJ2-1, reads DAMVIQNPRYQVTQFGKPVTLSCSQTLNHNVMYWYQQKSSQAPKLLFHYYDKDFNNEADTPDNFQSRRPNTSFCFLDIRSPGLGDTAMYLCVTSRLGTSALASYNEQFFGPGTRLTVL.

The chain uses TRBV5-8 and TRBJ2-2; D is perhaps TRBD2 (7 bases). The CDR3 loop spans 16 amino acids. The V end was cut by 0 bases, the J end by 6 bases, with 15 bases between. The germline V gene encodes CDR1 SGHTS and CDR2 YDEGEE. CDR3 residues: CASSLARGGVAGELFF. The DNA for the CDR3 is TGTGCCAGCAGCTTGGCCAGGGGAGGGGTTGCCGGGGAGCTGTTTTTT.

V is TRBV10-3 and J is TRBJ1-4; D gene unclear. V was trimmed by 6 bases and J by 6 bases, leaving 8 bases between them. This CDR3 has 12 residues. Germline V gives CDR1 ENHRY, CDR2 SYGVKD. Here the CDR3 reads CAIRDDDEKLFF. The CDR3 DNA reads as TGTGCCATCAGGGACGATGATGAAAAACTGTTTTTT.

This clone was counted between two and nine times. This chain connects TRBV30 to TRBJ2-3; D uncertain. CDR1 GTSNPN and CDR2 SVGIG come from the germline V gene (reference sequence). The CDR3 length is 14 residues. V dropped 0 bases and J dropped 0 bases, with 7 bases sitting between them. Written as DNA, the CDR3 is TGTGCCTGGAGTGTAGGGCATAGCACAGATACGCAGTATTTT. It yields the protein CAWSVGHSTDTQYF. The full variable domain, its missing parts supplied by reference TRBV30 and TRBJ2-3, is SQTIHQWPATLVQPVGSPLSLECTVEGTSNPNLYWYRQAAGRGLQLLFYSVGIGQISSEVPQNLSASRPQDRQFILSSKKLLLSDSGFYLCAWSVGHSTDTQYFGPGTRLTVL.

V and J are TRBV19 and TRBJ2-2; 7 nucleotides match TRBD1. The V gene end was trimmed by 5 bases and the J gene end by 4 bases; junction bases not matched to a gene: 4. The CDR3 is 14 amino acids. Germline CDR1 LNHDA, CDR2 SQIVND (reference sequence). The CDR3 sequence: CASSPGTVTGELFF. As DNA, the CDR3 is TGTGCCAGTAGTCCCGGGACAGTCACCGGGGAGCTGTTTTTT.

The chain carries TRBV4-1 and TRBJ2-1, with 9 nucleotides matching TRBD2. The J segment lost 15 bases and the V segment lost 2 bases, leaving 14 bases of the junction unmatched. There are 15 residues in the CDR3. CDR1 MGHRA and CDR2 YSYEKL come from the germline V gene. The CDR3 sequence is CASSQTGIAGDRWFF. The CDR3 DNA reads TGCGCCAGCAGCCAAACGGGAATAGCGGGAGATCGGTGGTTCTTC.

This chain links TRBV30 with TRBJ2-7, with 7 nucleotides matching TRBD2. V lost 3 bases, J lost 6 bases, and 8 bases stayed unmatched. Germline CDR1 reads GTSNPN; CDR2 reads SVGIG (reference sequence). CDR3 length equals 13 residues. This chain's CDR3 is CAWSRGGSLEQYF. DNA for the CDR3: TGTGCCTGGAGCCGGGGCGGGAGTCTCGAGCAGTACTTC.

DNA for the CDR3: TGCGCCAGCAGGGTGCTGGCCAGTCTGAACACTGAAGCTTTCTTT. Protein: CASRVLASLNTEAFF. The chain links TRBV5-1 to TRBJ1-1, with D uncertain. CDR3 length: 15 amino acids. V was trimmed by 5 bases and J by 0 bases, leaving 14 bases between them. Germline CDR1 reads SGHRS; CDR2 reads YFSETQ.

The chain is built from TRBV7-9 and TRBJ2-5, with D unclear. This CDR3 has 12 amino acids. Germline CDR1 and CDR2: SEHNR and FQNEAQ (reference sequence). Trimming shortened V by 5 bases and J by 5 bases, and 9 bases separated the two germline ends. The CDR3 loop is CASSPPSETQYF. The DNA of the CDR3 is TGTGCCAGCAGCCCGCCGTCGGAGACCCAGTACTTC.